This TCR beta chain was captured by sequencing in a study of T-cell memory formation after mild COVID-19. The wider study: The two donors had largely donor-specific TCR clusters. Findings and caveats of the study: A subset of responding clones appeared in pre-infection memory, suggesting cross-reactive memory joined.

This clonotype was counted between two and nine times. Its antigen is not identified. UMIs and sample barcodes were carried by the TCR alpha and TCR beta cDNA libraries that 5'RACE produced using constant-segment primers. One entry per CDR3 protein, called by TCRdb with MiXCR from the 5' RACE reads. The sample contains hundreds of thousands of distinct CDR3 sequences, about 18% of which appear only once. The sequenced sample was PBMCs or a T cell subset sorted from them (not recorded which). This clonotype originated in an adult woman who had mild COVID-19 (a few samples of this study predate the infection). Cell type and time point are not known.

The CDR3 here is CAWGGGDHAYNEQFF. As DNA, the CDR3 is TGTGCCTGGGGGGGCGGGGATCACGCCTACAATGAGCAGTTCTTC. The chain links TRBV30 to TRBJ2-1, with D perhaps TRBD1 or TRBD2 (6 bases each). The CDR3 has 15 residues. Trimming removed 5 bases at V and 2 bases at J, with 16 bases between. Germline CDR1 and CDR2: GTSNPN and SVGIG (reference sequence).